Reported below is one TCR beta chain. Trimming cost V 3 bases and J 3 bases; bases outside gene matches: 16. Germline V gene data show CDR1 as SGHVS and CDR2 as FNYEAQ. The CDR3 runs to 21 residues. The data were obtained in a study of blood T cell repertoires in COVID-19. Study-wide context: COVID-19 samples collected from the United States, Italy and Spain covered acute and convalescent phases. Sample material is recorded as cDNA or gDNA derived from T cells, B-cell-depleted T cells, or PBMCs.

In the study's own analysis: Using reference gene primer amplification, nucleated cell counts were estimated. Sequencing was performed with immunoSEQ multiplex PCR; in TCRdb, only in-frame clones are kept and a portion is missing. The DNA gave D and trimming, while V, J and clone size come from that table. The sample holds 90,000 to 100,000 clones; approximately 70% are singletons and the top ten take about 22%. This chain joins TRBV7-6 and TRBJ2-3; TRBD2 matches 15 bases. This receptor was obtained from a woman in her sixties in a cohort sampled during active or convalescent COVID-19. Sequenced sample: peripheral blood. The DNA of the CDR3 is TGTGCCAGCAGCTTTCTTACTAGAGGACTAGCGGGGGGGTTCCAAACAGATACGCAGTATTTT. This codes for CASSFLTRGLAGGFQTDTQYF.